This T cell receptor (beta chain) was sequenced in a study of lymphopenia after photon versus proton radiotherapy. Study results and limitations: In patients who died, overall survival fell as post-nadir TCR diversity dropped more. Relative stability marked proton patients; photon patients lost diversity and naive cells. After the lymphocyte nadir, photon-treated repertoires showed oligoclonal expansion, especially of CD8+ Temra cells.

Points on this clone: Its cognate antigen is unknown.

CDR3 length: 14 residues. In germline, CDR1 is SGHDT, CDR2 YYEEEE. The V segment lost 4 bases and the J segment 4 bases; nucleotides outside the gene matches: 4. Profiled with immunoSEQ multiplex PCR; TCRdb holds only in-frame clones, not every one. This table has 150,000 to 200,000 clones, 75% to 90% appearing once. The sequence derives from a man aged 50 to 60 with gastric cancer. This chain connects TRBV5-6 to TRBJ1-4; TRBD1 matches 7 bases. This material consisted of peripheral blood, taken from a patient treated with photon-based radiotherapy. The CDR3 here is CASSKQGINEKLFF. In nucleotides, the CDR3 is TGTGCCAGCAGCAAACAGGGGATTAATGAAAAACTGTTTTTT.